The clone carrying this T cell receptor beta chain was recorded many times. Its antigen is as yet unknown. This entry comes from a study of T cell repertoires in cytomegalovirus infection. Turning to the study itself: In public TCR beta signatures, there were indications of both CMV infection and matching HLA type. Study-level findings and limits: In two of eight donors, the top clonotype was HLA-C-restricted CMV-specific. Adding up the frequency of public TCR beta families identified people who carried CMV plus the relevant HLA.

MiXCR, run by TCRdb on the reads, gives a single entry per CDR3 protein. The sample yields 310,000 or so distinct CDR3 sequences, under 20% seen once. J lost 1 base, V lost 6 bases, and 3 bases had no gene match. The CDR3 runs 14 residues. Sequencing was carried out using PBMCs. The chain is built from TRBV12-3 or TRBV12-4 and TRBJ1-1; TRBD1 agrees at 9 bases. The clonotype was recovered from a human donor in good health (CMV status not recorded). Some clones in this sample may be carry-over from other donors' samples. CDR3 nucleotides: TGTGCCAGCAGCCCGGGACAGGGGAACACTGAAGCTTTCTTT. Amino acids: CASSPGQGNTEAFF.